The T cell receptor (beta chain) described here comes from a study of Graves' ophthalmopathy and Graves' hyperthyroidism. RNA transcripts were the template, and TCR beta CDR3 regions were amplified from them. The library came from an HTBI-primed first-round RT-PCR and a second-round multiplex PCR. TCRdb reprocessed the multiplex PCR reads via MiXCR and lists one record per CDR3 protein. Among around 400,000 distinct CDR3 sequences listed, about 17% were seen once. Trimming stripped 3 bases from V and 0 bases from J, with 12 bases between. The germline V gene has CDR1 LGHNA and CDR2 YSLEER. This CDR3 region has 15 residues. This clonotype was detected ten times or more.

The rearrangement joins TRBV4-3 to TRBJ2-7; D unclear. Sequenced sample: peripheral blood. The sequence was obtained from a woman aged 18-29 years with Graves' ophthalmopathy. CDR3 in amino acids: CASSQSREVSYEQYF. DNA for the CDR3: TGCGCCAGCAGCCAGAGTCGTGAGGTCTCCTACGAGCAGTACTTC.